Below, 12 T cell receptor beta chains from the same sample are listed, as sequenced in a study of T cell changes during pregnancy in multiple sclerosis. The repertoire was sequenced with immunoSEQ multiplex PCR; TCRdb's copy has only in-frame clones and lacks some. The repertoire includes tens of thousands of clones, 93% of them detected once, and approximately 0.43% sits in the top ten. Specimen: CD4+ T cells from peripheral blood mononuclear cells, collected after pregnancy. Receptors originate from a female donor with multiple sclerosis, enrolled in a pregnancy study.

This clone was observed once. The CDR3 sequence: CASSPGQELNTIYF. The CDR3 DNA follows: TGCGCCAGCAGCCCGGGACAGGAGTTGAACACCATATATTTT. This chain links TRBV5-1 with TRBJ1-3; 8 bases fit TRBD1. Looked up from germline, CDR1 is SGHRS and CDR2 is YFSETQ. V shed 4 bases, J shed 7 bases, and the junction held 7 bases outside the gene matches. The CDR3 contains 14 residues.

This clone has a single count. The CDR3 bases are TGTGCCAGCAGCCGTATGAGCGGGGGAGACTACAATGAGCAGTTCTTC. Residues: CASSRMSGGDYNEQFF. This chain links TRBV5-4 with TRBJ2-1; the match to TRBD2 covers 8 bases. With V trimmed by 4 bases and J by 3 bases, 9 bases remained unmatched. The CDR3 totals 16 residues. In germline, CDR1 is SGHNT, CDR2 YYREEE (reference sequence).

This clone has a single count. V is TRBV7-2 and J is TRBJ1-3, with TRBD1 matching over 8 bases. Germline V gene lookup returns CDR1 SGHTA and CDR2 FQGNSA. CDR3 length equals 16 residues. V trimming: 5 bases; J trimming: 4 bases; junction bases outside the gene matches: 10. The CDR3 bases are TGTGCCAGCAGCCTTGACAGGGGTAATCCCGGAAACACCATATATTTT. Residues: CASSLDRGNPGNTIYF.

V gene TRBV5-4 combines with J gene TRBJ2-5, with TRBD2 identical over 10 bases. Per the germline V gene, CDR1 is SGHNT and CDR2 is YYREEE (reference sequence). After removal of 1 base from V and 4 bases from J, the junction contained 4 bases not matched to a gene. CDR3 size: 15 residues. The CDR3 DNA follows: TGTGCCAGCAGCTTGAGGTTAGCGGGAGGAGAGACCCAGTACTTC. This codes for CASSLRLAGGETQYF.

This chain connects TRBV7-9 to TRBJ2-7; TRBD1 is a possible D gene (7 bases). In germline, CDR1 is SEHNR, CDR2 FQNEAQ (reference sequence). V dropped 1 base and J dropped 4 bases, with 20 bases sitting between them. This CDR3 is 17 amino acids long. CDR3 amino acids: CASSLGGLGQGGYEQYF. As DNA, the CDR3 is TGTGCCAGCAGCTTAGGAGGATTGGGGCAGGGGGGTTACGAGCAGTACTTC.

The chain carries TRBV5-4 and TRBJ1-6, with 7 positions matching TRBD1. CDR1 is SGHNT and CDR2 is YYREEE in the germline V gene (reference sequence). CDR3 length: 15 amino acids. The J segment lost 7 bases and the V segment lost 3 bases, leaving 7 bases of the junction unmatched. CDR3 sequence reads: CASSSPGTANSPLHF. The DNA of the CDR3 is TGTGCCAGCAGCTCTCCCGGGACAGCGAATTCACCCCTCCACTTT.

The chain employs TRBV19 and TRBJ1-3, with unresolved D. The CDR3 covers 14 residues. CDR1 is LNHDA and CDR2 is SQIVND in the germline V gene (reference sequence). V lost 3 bases to trimming and J lost 0 bases, with 6 bases between them. CDR3 in DNA: TGTGCCAGTAGTATCGGTATCTCTGGAAACACCATATATTTT. It yields the protein CASSIGISGNTIYF.

The V call is TRBV13, the J call TRBJ1-2; D is possibly TRBD1 (6 bases). V was clipped by 3 bases and J by 4 bases, with 15 bases between them. This CDR3 spans 15 amino acids. Germline CDR1 PRHDT, CDR2 FYEKMQ (reference sequence). In DNA form, the CDR3 reads TGTGCCAGCAGCTTTAAGACAGGTGAACCCTATGGCTACACCTTC. As protein: CASSFKTGEPYGYTF.

V is TRBV9 and J is TRBJ2-7; D gene ambiguous. The CDR3 length is 13 residues. Trimming stripped 2 bases from V and 2 bases from J, with 8 bases between. CDR1 and CDR2 (germline): SGDLS, YYNGEE. Here the CDR3 reads CASSVSPAYEQYF. The CDR3 nucleotides are TGTGCCAGCAGCGTTTCCCCAGCCTACGAGCAGTACTTC.

This clone was seen a single time. The CDR3 DNA reads as TGTGCCATCAGGCAAGTCGACAGTTCTGAAGCTTTCTTT. Protein sequence: CAIRQVDSSEAFF. The chain combines TRBV10-3 with TRBJ1-1, with D perhaps matching TRBD1 (5 bases). CDR1 is ENHRY, CDR2 SYGVKD, per germline. V lost 6 bases, J lost 6 bases, and 14 bases lay in between. The CDR3 is 13 amino acids.

This clone was observed a single time. The chain joins TRBV7-9 to TRBJ2-2; 7 bases line up with TRBD2. V lost 5 bases, J lost 3 bases, and 6 bases stayed unmatched. The CDR3 has 15 residues. CDR1 SEHNR and CDR2 FQNEAQ come from the germline V gene (reference sequence). CDR3 nucleotides: TGTGCCAGCAGCGGCGAGGCGGGAGACACCGGGGAGCTGTTTTTT. It codes for CASSGEAGDTGELFF.

The rearrangement uses TRBV10-3 and TRBJ2-3; 9 bases fit TRBD1. This CDR3 is built from 16 residues. V lost 0 bases and J lost 6; bases outside the gene matches: 7. Germline CDR1 is ENHRY and CDR2 is SYGVKD. The chain's CDR3 is CAISESTGTGRDTQYF. DNA of the CDR3: TGTGCCATCAGTGAGTCCACCGGGACAGGGAGGGATACGCAGTATTTT.